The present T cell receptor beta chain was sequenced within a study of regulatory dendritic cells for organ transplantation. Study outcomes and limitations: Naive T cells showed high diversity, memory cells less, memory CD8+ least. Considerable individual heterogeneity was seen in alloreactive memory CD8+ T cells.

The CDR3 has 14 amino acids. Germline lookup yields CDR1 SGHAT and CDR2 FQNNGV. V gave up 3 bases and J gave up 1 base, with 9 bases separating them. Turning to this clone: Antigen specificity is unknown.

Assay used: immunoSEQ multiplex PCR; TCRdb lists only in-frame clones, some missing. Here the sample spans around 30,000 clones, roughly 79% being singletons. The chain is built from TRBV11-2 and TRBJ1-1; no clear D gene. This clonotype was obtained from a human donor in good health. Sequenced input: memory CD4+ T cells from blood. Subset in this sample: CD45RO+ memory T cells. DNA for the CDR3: TGTGCCAGCAGCTTGATTCCGGGGAACACTGAAGCTTTCTTT. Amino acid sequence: CASSLIPGNTEAFF.